The T cell receptor beta chain under discussion was sequenced for a study of shared clonotypes between healthy human individuals. Study-wide points: Collection of samples was limited to blood; tissue repertoires likely differ. Relative to clonotypes present in all four donors, those not shared had lower generation probabilities.

TCRdb keeps only in-frame clones here, not all; method: immunoSEQ multiplex PCR. The sample has more than 2,000,000 clones; 90% to 95% are singletons. Concerning this clone itself: Its antigen is unidentified.

The sample was naive CD4+ T cells sorted from blood. Subset reported: CD45RA+ positively selected. This sequence was found in a man between 18 and 35 years old in good health.

The CDR3 DNA reads TGTGCCATCAGTGGTCAGGGGAGGAAGTATGAAGCTTTCTTT. Translation gives CAISGQGRKYEAFF. This chain joins TRBV10-3 and TRBJ1-1; tentatively, D is TRBD1 (6 bases). This CDR3 comprises 14 residues. Germline CDR1 reads ENHRY; CDR2 reads SYGVKD. The germline V and J ends were trimmed by 4 bases and 7 bases, with 16 bases remaining between them.